One sample yielded the 11 T cell receptor beta chains listed below, sequenced in a study of T-cell memory formation after mild COVID-19. TCRdb re-derived calls from the 5' RACE reads in MiXCR, one entry per CDR3 protein. This table holds just over 350,000 distinct CDR3 sequences, about an eighth found once. The specimen sequenced was PBMCs or a T cell subset sorted from them (not recorded which). These receptors were collected from a man aged 18 to 30 who had mild COVID-19 (a few samples of this study predate the infection). Cell type and time point are not known.

This clonotype was found a few times. The CDR3 nucleotides read TGTGCCAGCAGTGACTACTACGAGCAGTACTTC. The encoded protein is CASSDYYEQYF. This rearrangement joins TRBV27 to TRBJ2-7; D is possibly TRBD2 (5 bases). The germline gives CDR1 MNHEY, CDR2 SMNVEV (reference sequence). Trimming took off 5 bases at V and 3 bases at J, with 5 bases between the two ends. This CDR3 region has 11 residues.

The chain couples TRBV27 to TRBJ1-6; TRBD1 might be the D (5 bases). Germline-derived CDR1 and CDR2 are MNHEY and SMNVEV (reference sequence). The V and J ends lost 9 bases and 6 bases respectively, with 15 bases between them. The CDR3 totals 14 residues. CDR3 in amino acids: CASRIGGGNSPLHF. The CDR3 DNA reads TGTGCCAGTCGGATCGGGGGGGGTAATTCACCCCTCCACTTT.

V gene TRBV7-9 combines with J gene TRBJ1-1; TRBD1 might be the D (6 bases). V was cut by 5 bases and J by 1 base, with 11 bases left in between. CDR3 length: 14 amino acids. Looked up from germline, CDR1 is SEHNR and CDR2 is FQNEAQ (reference sequence). The CDR3 region has the DNA TGTGCCAGCAGCCTCGACAGGTCGAACACTGAAGCTTTCTTT. It translates to CASSLDRSNTEAFF.

The chain combines TRBV7-9 with TRBJ2-5; 12 bases are shared with TRBD2. In germline, CDR1 is SEHNR, CDR2 FQNEAQ (reference sequence). There are 17 residues in the CDR3. Trimming at V came to 5 bases and at J to 1 base, leaving 8 bases not matched to a gene. CDR3: CASSTASGGALQETQYF. The CDR3 region has the DNA TGTGCCAGCAGCACGGCTAGCGGGGGGGCACTCCAAGAGACCCAGTACTTC.

This clonotype was seen only a few times. V gene TRBV19 combines with J gene TRBJ1-4; tentative D call: TRBD1 (5 bases). This CDR3 is 18 amino acids long. Trimming removed 3 bases at V and 3 bases at J, with 20 bases between. CDR1 is LNHDA and CDR2 is SQIVND in the germline V gene (reference sequence). As DNA, the CDR3 is TGTGCCAGTAGTATGGTTTTCGGGCGGGGCCGCTCTAATGAAAAACTGTTTTTT. Its translation: CASSMVFGRGRSNEKLFF.

V gene TRBV28 combines with J gene TRBJ2-5; possibly TRBD1 for D (6 bases). Trimming removed 6 bases from V and 5 bases from J, with 16 bases in between. CDR1 and CDR2 (germline): MDHEN, SYDVKM. This CDR3 comprises 14 residues. DNA for the CDR3: TGTGCCAGCAGACCCCCAGGGGCAGGTGAGACCCAGTACTTC. This gives the protein CASRPPGAGETQYF. The full variable domain, with the rest looked up from reference TRBV28 and TRBJ2-5, is DVKVTQSSRYLVKRTGEKVFLECVQDMDHENMFWYRQDPGLGLRLIYFSYDVKMKEKGDIPEGYSVSREKKERFSLILESASTNQTSMYLCASRPPGAGETQYFGPGTRLLVL.

This clonotype showed up many times. J is TRBJ2-1 and V is TRBV5-5; TRBD2 matches at 11 bases. J lost 10 bases, V lost 2 bases, and 5 bases had no gene match. The CDR3 sequence is 14 residues long. Germline-derived CDR1 and CDR2 are SGHKS and YYEKEE (reference sequence). The chain's CDR3 is CASSLLAGEFEQFF. CDR3 sequence (DNA): TGTGCCAGCAGCTTACTAGCGGGGGAATTCGAGCAGTTCTTC. Looking up the rest from reference TRBV5-5 and TRBJ2-1 gives the full variable domain: DAGVTQSPTHLIKTRGQQVTLRCSPISGHKSVSWYQQVLGQGPQFIFQYYEKEERGRGNFPDRFSARQFPNYSSELNVNALLLGDSALYLCASSLLAGEFEQFFGPGTRLTVL.

This clonotype was observed many times. The gene calls are TRBV11-2 and TRBJ2-1; 10 nucleotides line up with TRBD2. V gave up 5 bases and J gave up 8 bases; unmatched junction bases: 6. In germline, CDR1 is SGHAT, CDR2 FQNNGV. CDR3 length: 14 amino acids. DNA for the CDR3: TGTGCCAGCAGCGACAGCGGGGGGGCCCATGAGCAGTTCTTC. This codes for CASSDSGGAHEQFF.

This clonotype was detected once. This chain links TRBV29-1 with TRBJ2-1; D may match TRBD1 or TRBD2 (5 bases each). This CDR3 region has 13 residues. The germline V gene has CDR1 SQVTM and CDR2 ANQGSEA. The V and J ends lost 3 bases and 12 bases respectively, with 18 bases between them. The CDR3 region is CSVDPVLRGRQFF. In DNA, the CDR3 is TGCAGCGTTGACCCTGTTTTAAGGGGACGGCAGTTCTTC.

The CDR3 is CASSFIGEPNYGYTF. CDR3 nucleotide sequence: TGTGCCAGCAGCTTCATAGGCGAACCTAACTATGGCTACACCTTC. The rearrangement joins TRBV5-4 to TRBJ1-2; D gene ambiguous. The length of the CDR3 is 15 residues. Trimming removed 2 bases from V and 0 bases from J, with 11 bases in between. Germline assignment: CDR1 SGHNT and CDR2 YYREEE (reference sequence).

V usage is TRBV6-1 and J usage is TRBJ2-1, with 7 bases identical to TRBD1. The CDR3 runs to 14 residues. Unmatched junction bases numbered 2, after V lost 6 bases and J lost 0 bases. Germline CDR1 MNHNS, CDR2 SASEGT. The CDR3: CASRQGPSYNEQFF. In DNA form, the CDR3 reads TGTGCCAGCAGACAGGGGCCCTCCTACAATGAGCAGTTCTTC.